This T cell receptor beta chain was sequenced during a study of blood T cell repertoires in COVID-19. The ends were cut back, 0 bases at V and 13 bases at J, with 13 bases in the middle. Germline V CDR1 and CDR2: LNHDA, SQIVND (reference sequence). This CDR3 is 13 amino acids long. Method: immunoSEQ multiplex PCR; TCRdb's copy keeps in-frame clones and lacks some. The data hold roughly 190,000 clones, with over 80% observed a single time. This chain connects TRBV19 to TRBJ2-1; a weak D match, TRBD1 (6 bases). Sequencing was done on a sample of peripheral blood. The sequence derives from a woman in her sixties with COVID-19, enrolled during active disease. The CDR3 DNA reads TGTGCCAGTAGTATAGAGGGGGCGAGGTCTCAGTTCTTC. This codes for CASSIEGARSQFF.